One TCR beta chain is described in this entry. Germline loops: CDR1 SGHAT, CDR2 FQNNGV. The CDR3 consists of 13 residues. V was shortened by 4 bases and J by 5 bases, with 11 bases between the two germline ends. The sample is drawn from a study of control samples from healthy donors and cancer patients. Sequencing was performed with immunoSEQ multiplex PCR; in TCRdb, only in-frame clones are kept and a portion is missing. The data show around 80,000 clones, with approximately 94% seen just once and approximately 3% held by the top ten. The sequenced sample was blood. This rearrangement joins TRBV11-2 to TRBJ2-5; D may match TRBD1 or TRBD2 (5 bases each). The sequence derives from a woman aged 25 to 39 in good health. For the CDR3, the DNA is TGTGCCAGCAGCTACCACGAGGGGGAGACCCAGTACTTC. Residues: CASSYHEGETQYF.